Listed here are 15 T cell receptor beta chains from one sample, sequenced in a study of cytomegalovirus exposure and HLA in healthy donors. Vbeta (60) and Jbeta (13) primers were used in the PCR. Produced via immunoSEQ multiplex PCR; TCRdb's table is partial and in-frame only. The table lists approximately 210,000 clones, roughly 77% of them singletons. Sequenced: PBMCs. The receptors originated from a male donor in good health and CMV-seropositive.

This chain connects TRBV18 to TRBJ2-3; D perhaps matches TRBD1 (5 bases). V dropped 2 bases and J dropped 9 bases, with 12 bases sitting between them. Germline V gene sequence: CDR1 KGHSH, CDR2 LQKENI. CDR3 length: 13 amino acids. The CDR3 loop reads CASSPNKQETQYF. The CDR3 nucleotides read TGTGCCAGCTCACCAAACAAACAGGAAACGCAGTATTTT.

The J gene is TRBJ2-3, the V gene TRBV11-3, with D maybe TRBD2 (5 bases). The CDR3 loop spans 15 amino acids. The germline V gene encodes CDR1 SGHNT and CDR2 YENEEA. V lost 4 bases and J lost 2, with 13 bases in between. The CDR3 DNA follows: TGTGCCAGCAGCTGGGGTGGGAGCAACACAGATACGCAGTATTTT. Translation gives CASSWGGSNTDTQYF.

J is TRBJ2-3 and V is TRBV28; D call uncertain. Germline loops: CDR1 MDHEN, CDR2 SYDVKM. V was pared by 6 bases and J by 2 bases, with 6 bases between. This CDR3 region has 12 residues. CDR3 sequence reads: CASSSYTDTQYF. Written as DNA, the CDR3 is TGTGCCAGCAGCTCCTACACAGATACGCAGTATTTT.

The V and J genes are TRBV7-9 and TRBJ1-1, with TRBD1 as a possible D gene (5 bases). The CDR3 length is 14 residues. Germline V lookup: CDR1 SEHNR, CDR2 FQNEAQ (reference sequence). Trimming cost V 5 bases and J 0 bases, with 10 bases left between them. For the CDR3, the DNA is TGTGCCAGCAGCCCACGGGGGTTGAACACTGAAGCTTTCTTT. Translation: CASSPRGLNTEAFF.

The chain recombines TRBV28 with TRBJ2-1, with 9 bases lining up with TRBD2. The CDR3 has 15 residues. With 6 bases clipped from V and 1 base from J, the junction kept 4 bases outside the gene matches. Germline-derived CDR1 and CDR2 are MDHEN and SYDVKM. In DNA form, the CDR3 reads TGTGCCAGCAGCTCAGCGGGAGGATCCTACAATGAGCAGTTCTTC. It specifies CASSSAGGSYNEQFF. Looking up the rest from reference TRBV28 and TRBJ2-1 gives the full variable domain: DVKVTQSSRYLVKRTGEKVFLECVQDMDHENMFWYRQDPGLGLRLIYFSYDVKMKEKGDIPEGYSVSREKKERFSLILESASTNQTSMYLCASSSAGGSYNEQFFGPGTRLTVL.

The rearrangement uses TRBV5-1 and TRBJ2-7; a weak D match, TRBD2 (6 bases). Germline CDR1 and CDR2: SGHRS and YFSETQ. This CDR3 has 15 amino acids. Trimming cost V 0 bases and J 6 bases, with 16 bases left between them. CDR3 sequence reads: CASSLGGTQRGEQYF. The CDR3 DNA sequence: TGCGCCAGCAGCTTGGGCGGGACTCAAAGGGGCGAGCAGTACTTC.

V is TRBV6-6 and J is TRBJ2-1; 11 positions match TRBD2. From germline, CDR1 is MNHNY and CDR2 SVGAGI (reference sequence). V lost 3 bases and J lost 9; bases outside the gene matches: 10. CDR3 size: 16 residues. The CDR3 is CASSYGTSGSLGEQFF. The CDR3 nucleotides are TGTGCCAGCAGTTATGGAACTAGCGGGAGTTTGGGTGAGCAGTTCTTC.

The chain uses TRBV4-2 and TRBJ1-3; D is unresolved. Trimming shortened V by 0 bases and J by 6 bases, and 12 bases separated the two germline ends. Per germline, CDR1 LGHNA and CDR2 YNFKEQ. This CDR3 is 15 amino acids long. The CDR3 nucleotides are TGTGCCAGCAGCCAAGAGTATGCTCAGGAAAACACCATATATTTT. As protein: CASSQEYAQENTIYF.

The chain has TRBV5-6 and TRBJ1-4; no definite D call. Germline CDR1 SGHDT, CDR2 YYEEEE. This CDR3 spans 13 amino acids. Trimming shortened V by 3 bases and J by 6 bases, and 9 bases separated the two germline ends. This CDR3 reads CASSSGLYEKLFF. CDR3 in DNA: TGTGCCAGCAGCTCTGGACTCTATGAAAAACTGTTTTTT.

The V and J genes are TRBV27 and TRBJ2-6, with D possibly TRBD1 on 6 matching bases. CDR3 size: 18 residues. Germline CDR1 is MNHEY and CDR2 is SMNVEV (reference sequence). With 4 bases removed from V and 1 base from J, the gap between germline ends came to 17 bases. The CDR3 sequence is CASSSSYRENSGANVLTF. The CDR3 DNA reads TGTGCCAGCAGTTCTAGCTACAGGGAGAATTCTGGGGCCAACGTCCTGACTTTC. Drawing the rest from reference TRBV27 and TRBJ2-6, the complete variable domain is EAQVTQNPRYLITVTGKKLTVTCSQNMNHEYMSWYRQDPGLGLRQIYYSMNVEVTDKGDVPEGYKVSRKEKRNFPLILESPSPNQTSLYFCASSSSYRENSGANVLTFGAGSRLTVL.

This chain connects TRBV15 to TRBJ2-7; TRBD1 aligns across 9 bases. The trim removed 0 bases at V and 6 bases at J, leaving 6 bases unmatched. The CDR3 spans 15 residues. Germline CDR1 is LNHNV and CDR2 is YYDKDF (reference sequence). The CDR3 DNA reads TGTGCCACCAGCAGAGATTCGGGACAGGGAGCCGAGCAGTACTTC. Encoded protein: CATSRDSGQGAEQYF.

The chain is built from TRBV2 and TRBJ1-2; 10 nucleotides line up with TRBD1. Germline lookup yields CDR1 SNHLY and CDR2 FYNNEI. The V gene end was trimmed by 11 bases and the J gene end by 6 bases; junction bases not matched to a gene: 12. The length of the CDR3 is 14 residues. This chain's CDR3 is CAGAGTGAVNGYTF. The CDR3 region has the DNA TGTGCCGGAGCGGGGACAGGGGCGGTTAATGGCTACACCTTC.

CDR3 amino acids: CASSVDRMRDGYTF. For the CDR3, the DNA is TGTGCCAGCAGCGTGGACAGGATGAGGGATGGCTACACCTTC. The genes are TRBV9 and TRBJ1-2; 7 bases line up with TRBD1. The CDR3 covers 14 residues. The trim removed 2 bases at V and 6 bases at J, leaving 7 bases unmatched. The germline gives CDR1 SGDLS, CDR2 YYNGEE.

Written as DNA, the CDR3 is TGTGCCAGCAGTCATCCCGGGACAGGGGGCTCGGGTGGCTACACCTTC. Amino acids: CASSHPGTGGSGGYTF. V gene TRBV11-2 combines with J gene TRBJ1-2; 12 bases line up with TRBD1. J was trimmed by 7 bases and V by 6 bases; bases with no gene match: 12. This CDR3 comprises 16 residues. CDR1 SGHAT and CDR2 FQNNGV come from the germline V gene.

The V gene is TRBV21-1, the J gene TRBJ2-1; whether TRBD2, the table's D call, matches the DNA was not checked. TRBV21-1 is a recognized pseudogene. The CDR3 is made up of 15 amino acids. The CDR3 sequence: CASRELAGGEGEQFF. CDR3 DNA sequence: TGTGCCAGCAGGGAGCTAGCGGGGGGGGAGGGTGAGCAGTTCTTC.